The text below deals with one T cell receptor beta chain. Its cognate antigen is unknown. This entry belongs to a study of a mutant IDH1 vaccine in newly diagnosed glioma. Study at large: Vaccines began 4-6 weeks after radiotherapy alone, or with temozolomide cycles. Beforehand, treatment had been radiotherapy, temozolomide, or both; the majority received both.

TCRdb's copy holds only in-frame clones and misses some; the assay was immunoSEQ multiplex PCR. The sample shows roughly 28,000 clones, more than 65% of them seen only once. Time point indicated: week 5, during vaccination. Mutant IDH1 20-mer peptide, at 300 ug, made up each vaccine dose, with topical imiquimod. Germline V gene data show CDR1 as LNHDA and CDR2 as SQIVND (reference sequence). V was clipped by 3 bases and J by 4 bases, with 18 bases between them. The CDR3 spans 16 residues. The chain is built from TRBV19 and TRBJ2-5; D possibly corresponds to TRBD2 (6 bases). The sequenced sample was PBMCs, obtained from a glioma patient whose treatment included an IDH1 peptide vaccine. This sequence originates from a man between 35 and 55 years old with glioma. Some clones in this sample may be carry-over from other donors' samples. The CDR3 here is CASSMGTEAGGETQYF. The CDR3 DNA reads TGTGCCAGTAGTATGGGCACCGAAGCGGGTGGAGAGACCCAGTACTTC. The whole variable domain, filled in from reference TRBV19 and TRBJ2-5, reads DGGITQSPKYLFRKEGQNVTLSCEQNLNHDAMYWYRQDPGQGLRLIYYSQIVNDFQKGDIAEGYSVSREKKESFPLTVTSAQKNPTAFYLCASSMGTEAGGETQYFGPGTRLLVL.